This TCR beta chain was documented in a study of PD-L1 blockade in urothelial cancer. At the level of the study: Among blood samples, the median T cell count was some 140,000. Findings of the study overall: Pretreatment clonality of the blood TCR repertoire below the median was predictive of superior survival.

Turning to this clone: Its antigen remains unknown.

Locally advanced or metastatic urothelial carcinoma was present in patients. Templates that were synthetic TCR analogs were spiked into each PCR. Assay: immunoSEQ multiplex PCR; the TCRdb copy retains only in-frame clones and omits some. Of tens of thousands of clones listed, more than 65% are singletons. The V and J ends lost 2 bases and 1 base respectively, with 11 bases between them. The CDR3 spans 15 residues. Germline loops: CDR1 SGHTA, CDR2 FQGTGA. The chain employs TRBV7-3 and TRBJ1-2; D may be TRBD1 (5 bases). Sequenced material: PBMCs, taken around atezolizumab (anti-PD-L1) treatment. This clonotype originated in a man between 65 and 85 years old with urothelial cancer. The chain's CDR3 is CASSLGGDGNYGYTF. The CDR3 nucleotides read TGTGCCAGCAGCTTAGGCGGGGACGGTAACTATGGCTACACCTTC. The full variable domain, in which reference TRBV7-3 and TRBJ1-2 provide the parts outside the CDR3, is GAGVSQTPSNKVTEKGKYVELRCDPISGHTALYWYRQSLGQGPEFLIYFQGTGAADDSGLPNDRFFAVRPEGSVSTLKIQRTERGDSAVYLCASSLGGDGNYGYTFGSGTRLTVV.